These 4 T cell receptor beta chains were all obtained from the same sample, sequenced in a study of blood T cell repertoires in COVID-19. Produced via immunoSEQ multiplex PCR; TCRdb's table is partial and in-frame only. The sample lists about 150,000 clones, roughly four fifths occurring once. The sample consisted of peripheral blood. The receptors here all came from a woman aged 55 to 70 with acute or convalescent COVID-19.

This clone was seen more than once but under ten times. The chain recombines TRBV11-2 with TRBJ1-1; 8 nucleotides agree with TRBD1. CDR1 and CDR2 (germline): SGHAT, FQNNGV. V shed 5 bases, J shed 10 bases, and the junction held 9 bases outside the gene matches. CDR3 length equals 13 residues. The CDR3 region is CASSLGQGEGAFF. CDR3 sequence (DNA): TGTGCCAGCAGCCTAGGACAGGGTGAGGGAGCTTTCTTT.

About this clone itself: This specimen includes other DNA sequences encoding the same CDR3. The chain carries TRBV28 and TRBJ2-7; 9 bases line up with TRBD1. J was trimmed by 3 bases and V by 4 bases; bases with no gene match: 1. From germline, CDR1 is MDHEN and CDR2 SYDVKM. The CDR3 is 13 residues long. CDR3 region: CASSSGQGYEQYV. For the CDR3, the DNA is TGTGCCAGCAGTTCGGGACAGGGCTACGAGCAGTACGTC.

The chain recombines TRBV29-1 with TRBJ1-1; 10 bases are a match to TRBD1. This CDR3 is built from 13 residues. The ends lost 6 bases at V and 5 bases at J; junction bases unmatched: 6. The germline gives CDR1 SQVTM, CDR2 ANQGSEA. CDR3 amino acids: CSVTGGDRTEAFF. CDR3 coding DNA: TGCAGCGTGACAGGGGGCGATCGGACTGAAGCTTTCTTT.

The chain joins TRBV3-1 (or the pseudogene TRBV3-2) to TRBJ1-5; 7 positions match TRBD1. The CDR3 length is 13 residues. The germline gives CDR1 LGHDT, CDR2 YNNKEL (reference sequence). The V gene end was trimmed by 4 bases and the J gene end by 6 bases; junction bases not matched to a gene: 3. This chain's CDR3 is CASSLQGSQPQHF. CDR3 nucleotides: TGTGCCAGCAGCCTACAGGGGAGTCAGCCCCAGCATTTT.